This TCR beta chain was sequenced in a study of shared clonotypes between healthy human individuals. The germline V gene encodes CDR1 LNHDA and CDR2 SQIVND (reference sequence). The CDR3 has 15 residues. V was clipped by 2 bases and J by 5 bases, with 13 bases between them. All the donors were Caucasian adults who lived in Nashville, Tennessee. Per sorted-subset replicate PCR, input was approximately 180 ng DNA, representing tens of thousands of T cell genomes. Clones were read by immunoSEQ multiplex PCR, and TCRdb kept only the in-frame ones, dropping some. The data hold some 380,000 clones, with approximately 96% observed a single time. In regard to this clone: The antigen remains unidentified.

Study-wide findings and caveats: Generally, estimated richness proved larger in naive subsets than it did in memory subsets.

Sequenced sample: memory CD8+ T cells sorted from blood. Subset meaning: CD45RO+ cells pooled with CCR7-negative TemRA cells. The chain has TRBV19 and TRBJ2-1; TRBD2 is a possible D gene (6 bases). The clonotype comes from a man younger than 40 in good health. The CDR3 spells CASSIRGSSNNEQFF. In nucleotides, the CDR3 is TGTGCCAGTAGTATACGGGGGAGTAGCAACAATGAGCAGTTCTTC.